The T cell receptor beta chain under discussion was sequenced for a study of blood T cell repertoires in COVID-19. Measured with immunoSEQ multiplex PCR; TCRdb has only the in-frame clones, and not every one. The sample shows about 410,000 clones, 75% to 90% of them seen only once. Source material: peripheral blood. This TCR derives from a woman aged 40 to 50 with COVID-19, enrolled during active disease.

The CDR3 DNA follows: TGTGCCAGCAGTCTTGCAGGGCCCCCCTCCTATGGCTACACCTTC. Protein sequence: CASSLAGPPSYGYTF. This chain joins TRBV6-2 or TRBV6-3 and TRBJ1-2, with D possibly being TRBD1 (5 bases). CDR1 is MNHEY, CDR2 SVGEGT, per germline. The CDR3 covers 15 residues. V lost 5 bases to trimming and J lost 4 bases, with 17 bases between them.